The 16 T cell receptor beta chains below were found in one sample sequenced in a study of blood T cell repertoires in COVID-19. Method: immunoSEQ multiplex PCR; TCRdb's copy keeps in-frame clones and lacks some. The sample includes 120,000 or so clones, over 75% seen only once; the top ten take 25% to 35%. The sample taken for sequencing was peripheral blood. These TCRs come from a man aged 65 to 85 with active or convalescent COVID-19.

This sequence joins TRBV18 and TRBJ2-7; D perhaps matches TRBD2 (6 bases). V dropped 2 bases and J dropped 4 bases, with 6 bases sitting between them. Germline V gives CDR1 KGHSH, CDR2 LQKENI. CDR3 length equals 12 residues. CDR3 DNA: TGTGCCAGCTCACCAGGGGGGTACGAGCAGTACTTC. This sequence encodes CASSPGGYEQYF. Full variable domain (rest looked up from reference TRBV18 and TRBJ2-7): NAGVMQNPRHLVRRRGQEARLRCSPMKGHSHVYWYRQLPEEGLKFMVYLQKENIIDESGMPKERFSAEFPKEGPSILRIQQVVRGDSAAYFCASSPGGYEQYFGPGTRLTVT.

The CDR3 nucleotides are TGTGCCAGTAGCCTGGGACACCTGAGAAATGAGCAGTTCTTC. This gives the protein CASSLGHLRNEQFF. V and J are TRBV19 and TRBJ2-1; possible D gene TRBD1, 6 bases. The V end was cut by 6 bases, the J end by 7 bases, with 16 bases between. Germline V gene data show CDR1 as LNHDA and CDR2 as SQIVND (reference sequence). The CDR3 is 14 residues long. Together with reference TRBV19 and TRBJ2-1, the CDR3 gives the full variable domain: DGGITQSPKYLFRKEGQNVTLSCEQNLNHDAMYWYRQDPGQGLRLIYYSQIVNDFQKGDIAEGYSVSREKKESFPLTVTSAQKNPTAFYLCASSLGHLRNEQFFGPGTRLTVL.

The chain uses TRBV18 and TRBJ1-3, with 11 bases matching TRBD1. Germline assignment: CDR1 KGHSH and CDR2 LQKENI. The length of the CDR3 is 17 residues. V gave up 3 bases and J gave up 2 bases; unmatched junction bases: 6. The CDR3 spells CASSPEGQGEAGNTIYF. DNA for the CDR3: TGTGCCAGCTCACCCGAGGGACAGGGGGAAGCTGGAAACACCATATATTTT.

CDR3 in DNA: TGTGCCAGCAGCTTAGAAGGCACAGGGGGTCGGCCCTACGAGCAGTACTTC. Protein sequence: CASSLEGTGGRPYEQYF. The rearrangement uses TRBV7-9 and TRBJ2-7; 8 nucleotides agree with TRBD1. J gave up 2 bases and V 1 base, and 10 bases lay outside the gene matches. CDR1 and CDR2 from the germline V gene are SEHNR and FQNEAQ (reference sequence). The CDR3 is 17 amino acids.

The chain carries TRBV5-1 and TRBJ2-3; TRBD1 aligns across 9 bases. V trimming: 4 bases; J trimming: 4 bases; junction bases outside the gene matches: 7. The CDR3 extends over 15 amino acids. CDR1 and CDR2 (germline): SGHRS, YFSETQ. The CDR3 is CASSEGQGGADTQYF. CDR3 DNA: TGCGCCAGCAGCGAGGGACAGGGAGGCGCAGATACGCAGTATTTT.

The CDR3 reads CATGTSGRSSNEQFF. The CDR3 DNA follows: TGTGCCACCGGGACTAGCGGGAGGTCGAGTAATGAGCAGTTCTTC. The V call is TRBV2, the J call TRBJ2-1; TRBD2 aligns across 15 bases. The trim removed 10 bases at V and 7 bases at J, leaving 8 bases unmatched. The CDR3 runs to 15 residues. CDR1 is SNHLY, CDR2 FYNNEI, per germline. Variable domain in full (rest from reference TRBV2 and TRBJ2-1): EPEVTQTPSHQVTQMGQEVILRCVPISNHLYFYWYRQILGQKVEFLVSFYNNEISEKSEIFDDQFSVERPDGSNFTLKIRSTKLEDSAMYFCATGTSGRSSNEQFFGPGTRLTVL.

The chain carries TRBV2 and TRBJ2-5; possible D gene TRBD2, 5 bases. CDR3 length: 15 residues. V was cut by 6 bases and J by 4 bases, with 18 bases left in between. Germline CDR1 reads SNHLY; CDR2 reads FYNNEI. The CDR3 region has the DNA TGTGCCAGCAGCCTGAGGGATGAAGGGAGAGAGACCCAGTACTTC. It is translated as CASSLRDEGRETQYF. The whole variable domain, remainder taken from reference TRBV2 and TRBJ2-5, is EPEVTQTPSHQVTQMGQEVILRCVPISNHLYFYWYRQILGQKVEFLVSFYNNEISEKSEIFDDQFSVERPDGSNFTLKIRSTKLEDSAMYFCASSLRDEGRETQYFGPGTRLLVL.

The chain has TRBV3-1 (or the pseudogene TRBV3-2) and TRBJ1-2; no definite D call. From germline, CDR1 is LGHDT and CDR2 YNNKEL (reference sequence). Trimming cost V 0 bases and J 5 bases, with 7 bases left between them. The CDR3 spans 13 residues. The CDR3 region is CASSQESGYGYTF. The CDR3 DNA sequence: TGTGCCAGCAGCCAAGAGTCCGGGTATGGCTACACCTTC.

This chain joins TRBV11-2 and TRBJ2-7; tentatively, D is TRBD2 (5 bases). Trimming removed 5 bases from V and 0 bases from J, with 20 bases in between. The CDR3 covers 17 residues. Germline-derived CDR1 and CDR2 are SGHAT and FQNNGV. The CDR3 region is CASSLRPGSPSSYEQYF. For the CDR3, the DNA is TGTGCCAGCAGCCTCCGTCCGGGGAGCCCAAGCTCCTACGAGCAGTACTTC.

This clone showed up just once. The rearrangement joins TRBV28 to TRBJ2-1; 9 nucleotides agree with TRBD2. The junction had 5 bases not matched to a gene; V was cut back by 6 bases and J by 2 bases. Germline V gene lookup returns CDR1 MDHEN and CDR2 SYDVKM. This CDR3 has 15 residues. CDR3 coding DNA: TGTGCCAGCAGCTATTTAGCGGGAGCCTACAATGAGCAGTTCTTC. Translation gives CASSYLAGAYNEQFF.

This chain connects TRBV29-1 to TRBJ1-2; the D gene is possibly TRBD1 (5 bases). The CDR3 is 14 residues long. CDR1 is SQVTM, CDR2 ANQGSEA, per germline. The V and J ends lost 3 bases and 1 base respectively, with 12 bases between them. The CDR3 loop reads CSVEAGKNNYGYTF. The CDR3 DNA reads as TGCAGCGTTGAGGCAGGGAAAAATAACTATGGCTACACCTTC.

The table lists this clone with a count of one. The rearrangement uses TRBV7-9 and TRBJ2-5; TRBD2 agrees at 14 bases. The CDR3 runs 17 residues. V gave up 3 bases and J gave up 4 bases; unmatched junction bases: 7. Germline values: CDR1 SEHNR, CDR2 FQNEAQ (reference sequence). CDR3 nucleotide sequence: TGTGCCAGCAGCTTGGGGGTCGGGACTAGCGGGAGAGAGACCCAGTACTTC. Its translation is CASSLGVGTSGRETQYF.

Here the CDR3 DNA reads TGTGCCAGTAGTAGAACCCGGACTAGACCCTACAATGAGCAGTTCTTC. This translates into CASSRTRTRPYNEQFF. V gene TRBV19 combines with J gene TRBJ2-1; 7 nucleotides match TRBD2. The CDR3 is 16 residues long. V lost 4 bases and J lost 2; bases outside the gene matches: 8. CDR1 LNHDA and CDR2 SQIVND come from the germline V gene (reference sequence).

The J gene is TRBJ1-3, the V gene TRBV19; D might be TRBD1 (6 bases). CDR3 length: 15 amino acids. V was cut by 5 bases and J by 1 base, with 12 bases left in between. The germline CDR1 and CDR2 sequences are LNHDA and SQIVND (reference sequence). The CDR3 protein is CASSDYRASGNTIYF. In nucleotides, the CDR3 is TGTGCCAGTAGTGACTACAGGGCTTCTGGAAACACCATATATTTT.

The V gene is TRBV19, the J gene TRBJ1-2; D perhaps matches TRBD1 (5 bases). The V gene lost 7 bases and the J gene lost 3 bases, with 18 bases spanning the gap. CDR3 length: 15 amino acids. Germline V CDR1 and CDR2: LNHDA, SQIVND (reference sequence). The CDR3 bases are TGTGCCAGTACTCCCGGGAGAGGCAGGGACTATGGCTACACCTTC. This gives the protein CASTPGRGRDYGYTF.

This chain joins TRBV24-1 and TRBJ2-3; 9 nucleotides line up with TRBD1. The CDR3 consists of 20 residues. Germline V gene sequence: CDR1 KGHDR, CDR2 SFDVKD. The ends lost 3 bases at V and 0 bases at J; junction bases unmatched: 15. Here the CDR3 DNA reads TGTGCCACCAGTGATACGGGACAGGGCTTTACGGAGACTAGCACAGATACGCAGTATTTT. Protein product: CATSDTGQGFTETSTDTQYF.